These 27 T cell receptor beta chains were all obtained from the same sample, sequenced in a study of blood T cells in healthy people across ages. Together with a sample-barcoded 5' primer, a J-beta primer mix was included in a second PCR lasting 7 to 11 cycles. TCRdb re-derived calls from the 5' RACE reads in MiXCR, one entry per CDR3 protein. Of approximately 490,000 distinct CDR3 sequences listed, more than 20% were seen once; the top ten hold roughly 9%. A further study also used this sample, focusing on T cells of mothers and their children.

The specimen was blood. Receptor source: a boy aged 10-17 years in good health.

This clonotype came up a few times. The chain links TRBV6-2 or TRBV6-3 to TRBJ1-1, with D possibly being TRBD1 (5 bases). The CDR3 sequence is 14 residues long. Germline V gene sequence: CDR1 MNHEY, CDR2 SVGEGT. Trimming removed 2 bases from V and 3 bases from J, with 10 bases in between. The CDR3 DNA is TGTGCCAGCAGTTACGGGGGGGACTACACTGAAGCTTTCTTT. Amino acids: CASSYGGDYTEAFF.

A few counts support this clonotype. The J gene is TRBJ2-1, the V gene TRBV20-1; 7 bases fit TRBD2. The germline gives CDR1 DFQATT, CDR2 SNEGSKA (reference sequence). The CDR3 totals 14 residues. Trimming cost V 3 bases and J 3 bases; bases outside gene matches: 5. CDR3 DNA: TGCAGTGCTAGTGGGCTAGCGGACTACAATGAGCAGTTCTTC. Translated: CSASGLADYNEQFF.

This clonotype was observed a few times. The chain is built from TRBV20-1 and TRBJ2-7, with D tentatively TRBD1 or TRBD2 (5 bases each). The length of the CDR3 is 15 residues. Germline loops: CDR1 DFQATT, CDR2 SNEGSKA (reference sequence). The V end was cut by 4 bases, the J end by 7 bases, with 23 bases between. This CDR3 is CSATYPKGSQYEQYF. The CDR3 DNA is TGCAGTGCTACATACCCCAAGGGGAGTCAATATGAGCAGTACTTC.

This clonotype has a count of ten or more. This CDR3 reads CASSPSERYTDTQYF. In DNA form, the CDR3 reads TGTGCCAGCAGCCCCTCGGAGCGCTACACAGATACGCAGTATTTT. This sequence joins TRBV9 and TRBJ2-3; D remains ambiguous. The V gene lost 4 bases and the J gene lost 2 bases, with 14 bases spanning the gap. The CDR3 consists of 15 residues. Germline V gene sequence: CDR1 SGDLS, CDR2 YYNGEE.

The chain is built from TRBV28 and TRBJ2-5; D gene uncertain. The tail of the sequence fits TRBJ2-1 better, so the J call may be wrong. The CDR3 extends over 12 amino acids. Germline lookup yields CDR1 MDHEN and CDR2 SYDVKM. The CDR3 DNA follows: TGTGCCAGCAGGGGAACTCGTTATGAGCAGTTCTTC. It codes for CASRGTRYEQFF.

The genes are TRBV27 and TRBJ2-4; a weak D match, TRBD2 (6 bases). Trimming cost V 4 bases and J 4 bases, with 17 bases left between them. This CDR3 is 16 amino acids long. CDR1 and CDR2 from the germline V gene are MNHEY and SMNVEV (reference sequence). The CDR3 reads CASSWTIWDRKNIQYF. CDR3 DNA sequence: TGTGCCAGCAGTTGGACTATCTGGGACCGGAAAAACATTCAGTACTTC.

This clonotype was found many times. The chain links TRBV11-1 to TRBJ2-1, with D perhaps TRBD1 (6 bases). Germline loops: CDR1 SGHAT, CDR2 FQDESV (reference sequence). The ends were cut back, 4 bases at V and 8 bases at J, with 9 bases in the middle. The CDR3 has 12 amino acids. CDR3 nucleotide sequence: TGTGCCAGCAGCTCTACAGGGCATGAGCAGTTCTTC. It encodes CASSSTGHEQFF. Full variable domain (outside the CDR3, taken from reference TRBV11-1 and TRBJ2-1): EAEVAQSPRYKITEKSQAVAFWCDPISGHATLYWYRQILGQGPELLVQFQDESVVDDSQLPKDRFSAERLKGVDSTLKIQPAELGDSAMYLCASSSTGHEQFFGPGTRLTVL.

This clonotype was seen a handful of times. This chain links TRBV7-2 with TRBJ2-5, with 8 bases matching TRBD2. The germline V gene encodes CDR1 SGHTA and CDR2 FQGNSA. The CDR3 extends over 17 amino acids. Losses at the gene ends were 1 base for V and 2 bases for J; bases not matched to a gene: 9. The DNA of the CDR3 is TGTGCCAGCAGCTTAGGCAGCCGGGGGGGGCCTCAAGAGACCCAGTACTTC. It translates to CASSLGSRGGPQETQYF. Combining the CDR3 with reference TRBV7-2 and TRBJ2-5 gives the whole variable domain GAGVSQSPSNKVTEKGKDVELRCDPISGHTALYWYRQSLGQGLEFLIYFQGNSAPDKSGLPSDRFSAERTGGSVSTLTIQRTQQEDSAVYLCASSLGSRGGPQETQYFGPGTRLLVL.

CDR3 loop: CASSPRWTSGRGNTGELFF. CDR3 DNA: TGTGCCAGCAGCCCACGATGGACTAGCGGGAGGGGGAACACCGGGGAGCTGTTTTTT. The chain has TRBV7-2 and TRBJ2-2, with 15 bases fitting TRBD2. V trimming: 5 bases; J trimming: 1 base; junction bases outside the gene matches: 8. This CDR3 comprises 19 residues. Germline V CDR1 and CDR2: SGHTA, FQGNSA.

DNA of the CDR3: TGTGCCAGCCGAAACGGGAGTACCTCCTACGAGCAGTACTTC. This gives the protein CASRNGSTSYEQYF. This rearrangement joins TRBV13 to TRBJ2-5; D may be TRBD2 (6 bases). The DNA end is more similar to TRBJ2-7, so the J call may be wrong. This CDR3 has 14 amino acids. Germline V gene sequence: CDR1 PRHDT, CDR2 FYEKMQ (reference sequence).

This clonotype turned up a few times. CDR3: CASSLTGGYSYNEQFF. CDR3 in DNA: TGTGCCAGCAGCCTCACAGGGGGCTACTCCTACAATGAGCAGTTCTTC. V usage is TRBV7-2 and J usage is TRBJ2-1, with 9 bases matching TRBD1. V gave up 5 bases and J gave up 0 bases; unmatched junction bases: 5. Per germline, CDR1 SGHTA and CDR2 FQGNSA. CDR3 length: 16 amino acids.

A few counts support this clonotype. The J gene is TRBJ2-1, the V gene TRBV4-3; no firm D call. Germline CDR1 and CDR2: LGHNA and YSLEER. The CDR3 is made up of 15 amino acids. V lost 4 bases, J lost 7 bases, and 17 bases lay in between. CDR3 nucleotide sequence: TGCGCCAGCAGCCCCGTTGTGGGTGAATTGAATGAGCAGTTCTTC. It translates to CASSPVVGELNEQFF.

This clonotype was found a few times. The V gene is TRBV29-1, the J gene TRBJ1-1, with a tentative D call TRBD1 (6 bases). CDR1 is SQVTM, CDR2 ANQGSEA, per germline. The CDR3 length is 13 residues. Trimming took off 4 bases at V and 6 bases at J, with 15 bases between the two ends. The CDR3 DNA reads TGCAGCGTTGTTCAGGGGTGGGGGGCTGAAGCTTTCTTT. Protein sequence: CSVVQGWGAEAFF.

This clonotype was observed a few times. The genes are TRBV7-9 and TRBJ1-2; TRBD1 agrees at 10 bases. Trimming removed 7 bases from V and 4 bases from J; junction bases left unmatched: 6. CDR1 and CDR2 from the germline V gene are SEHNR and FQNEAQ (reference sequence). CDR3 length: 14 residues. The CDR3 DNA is TGTGCCAGCAACCGACAGGGGGCTGGCTATGGCTACACCTTC. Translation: CASNRQGAGYGYTF.

The CDR3 is CASSRPSSGNTIYF. The CDR3 DNA follows: TGTGCCAGCAGCCGACCTTCGTCGGGAAACACCATATATTTT. This sequence joins TRBV6-2 or TRBV6-3 and TRBJ1-3; no clear D gene. Deletions cut 6 bases from V and 4 bases from J, with 13 bases between. The germline V gene has CDR1 MNHEY and CDR2 SVGEGT. The CDR3 has 14 amino acids.

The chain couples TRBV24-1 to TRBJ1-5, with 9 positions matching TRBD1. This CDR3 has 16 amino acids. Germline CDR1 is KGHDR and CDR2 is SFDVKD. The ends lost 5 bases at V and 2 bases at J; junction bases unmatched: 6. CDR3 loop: CATSVRQGVRNQPQHF. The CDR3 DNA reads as TGTGCCACCAGTGTTCGACAGGGGGTTCGCAATCAGCCCCAGCATTTT.

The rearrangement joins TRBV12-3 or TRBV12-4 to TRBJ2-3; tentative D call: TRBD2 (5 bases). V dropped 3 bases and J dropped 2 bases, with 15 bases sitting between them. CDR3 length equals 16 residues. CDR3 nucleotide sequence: TGTGCCAGCAGTTTTGGGTGGAGGAAAACCACAGATACGCAGTATTTT. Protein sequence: CASSFGWRKTTDTQYF.

The CDR3 here is CASSWGPGLQNSPLHF. CDR3 DNA sequence: TGTGCCAGCAGCTGGGGGCCGGGACTGCAGAATTCACCCCTCCACTTT. The rearrangement joins TRBV5-6 to TRBJ1-6; TRBD1 might be the D (6 bases). There are 16 residues in the CDR3. Germline values: CDR1 SGHDT, CDR2 YYEEEE. V lost 3 bases to trimming and J lost 7 bases, with 17 bases between them.

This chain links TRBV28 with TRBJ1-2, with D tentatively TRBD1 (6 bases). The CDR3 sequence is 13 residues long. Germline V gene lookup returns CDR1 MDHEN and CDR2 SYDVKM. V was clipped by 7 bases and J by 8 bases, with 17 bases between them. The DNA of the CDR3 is TGTGCCAGCATCTCACCAGGGGCGAAGGGCTACACCTTC. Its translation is CASISPGAKGYTF.

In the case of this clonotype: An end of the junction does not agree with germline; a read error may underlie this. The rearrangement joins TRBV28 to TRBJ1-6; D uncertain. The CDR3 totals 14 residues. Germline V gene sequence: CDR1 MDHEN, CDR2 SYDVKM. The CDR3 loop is CTSRRSIDNSPLHF. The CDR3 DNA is TGTACCAGCAGGCGCTCTATCGACAATTCACCCCTCCACTTT.

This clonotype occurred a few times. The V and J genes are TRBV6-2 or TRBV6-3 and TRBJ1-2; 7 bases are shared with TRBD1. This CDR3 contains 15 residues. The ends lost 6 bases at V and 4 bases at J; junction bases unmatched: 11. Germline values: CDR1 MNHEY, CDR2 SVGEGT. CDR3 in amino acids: CASSFSVGTAYGYTF. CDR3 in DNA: TGTGCCAGCAGCTTTTCTGTCGGGACAGCCTATGGCTACACCTTC.

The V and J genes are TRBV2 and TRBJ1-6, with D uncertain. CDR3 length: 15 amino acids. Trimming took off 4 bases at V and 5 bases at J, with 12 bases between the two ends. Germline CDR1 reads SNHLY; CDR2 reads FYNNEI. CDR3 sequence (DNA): TGTGCCAGCAGTGGGAGGGCCCCCCATAATTCACCCCTCCACTTT. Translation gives CASSGRAPHNSPLHF.

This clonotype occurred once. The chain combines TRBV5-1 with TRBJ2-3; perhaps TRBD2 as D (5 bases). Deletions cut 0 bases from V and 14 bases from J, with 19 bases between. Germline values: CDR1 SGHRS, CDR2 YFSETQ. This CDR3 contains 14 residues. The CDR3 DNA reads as TGCGCCAGCAGCTTGGCCGGGCCGGAAGCAGGAGGGTATTTT. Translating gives CASSLAGPEAGGYF.

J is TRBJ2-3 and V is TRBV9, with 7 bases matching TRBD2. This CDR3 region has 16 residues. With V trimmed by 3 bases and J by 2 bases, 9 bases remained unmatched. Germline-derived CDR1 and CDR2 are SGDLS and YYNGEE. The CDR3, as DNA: TGTGCCAGCAGCGCCCGTCTAGCGGACCCCACAGATACGCAGTATTTT. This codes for CASSARLADPTDTQYF.

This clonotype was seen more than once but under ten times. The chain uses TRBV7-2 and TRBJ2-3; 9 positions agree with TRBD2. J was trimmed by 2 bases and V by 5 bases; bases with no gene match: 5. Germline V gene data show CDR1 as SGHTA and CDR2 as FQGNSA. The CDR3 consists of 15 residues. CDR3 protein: CASSPRGGDTDTQYF. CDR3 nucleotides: TGTGCCAGCAGCCCACGCGGGGGGGACACAGATACGCAGTATTTT.

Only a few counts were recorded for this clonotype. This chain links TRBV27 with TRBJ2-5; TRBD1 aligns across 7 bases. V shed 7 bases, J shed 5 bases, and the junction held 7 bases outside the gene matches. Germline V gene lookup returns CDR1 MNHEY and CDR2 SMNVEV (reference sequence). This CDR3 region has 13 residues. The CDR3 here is CASTGTDRETQYF. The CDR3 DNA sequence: TGTGCCAGCACCGGGACAGACCGGGAGACCCAGTACTTC.

The CDR3 sequence: CSVGGGTAGEQFF. DNA of the CDR3: TGCAGCGTTGGTGGCGGGACGGCAGGAGAGCAGTTCTTC. The rearrangement joins TRBV29-1 to TRBJ2-5; D might be TRBD2 (6 bases). The end of the DNA fits TRBJ2-1 better, so the J call may be wrong. Germline lookup yields CDR1 SQVTM and CDR2 ANQGSEA. This CDR3 contains 13 residues.